Each of the 17 T cell receptor beta chains below was sequenced from the same sample in a study of T cell changes during pregnancy in multiple sclerosis. Profiled with immunoSEQ multiplex PCR; TCRdb holds only in-frame clones, not every one. The sample consists of about 73,000 clones, approximately 92% of them appearing once. This sample comprised peripheral blood, obtained in the third trimester of pregnancy. The receptors were sampled from a female donor in good health, enrolled as a control in a pregnancy study.

The CDR3 reads CASSQDFRTGEAFF. CDR3 nucleotide sequence: TGCGCCAGCAGCCAAGACTTTAGGACAGGGGAAGCTTTCTTT. The chain couples TRBV4-3 to TRBJ1-1; 8 bases fit TRBD1. The V and J ends lost 0 bases and 8 bases, in that order; junction bases with no gene match: 5. CDR1 LGHNA and CDR2 YSLEER come from the germline V gene. There are 14 residues in the CDR3.

This chain joins TRBV29-1 and TRBJ1-5; 8 positions agree with TRBD1. Looked up from germline, CDR1 is SQVTM and CDR2 is ANQGSEA. The CDR3 totals 13 residues. V trimming: 3 bases; J trimming: 7 bases; junction bases outside the gene matches: 5. The CDR3 DNA sequence: TGCAGCGTTGAGGACAGGGTAGGCCAGCCCCAGCATTTT. This codes for CSVEDRVGQPQHF.

The chain recombines TRBV7-2 with TRBJ2-1; TRBD2 aligns across 7 bases. Germline CDR1 is SGHTA and CDR2 is FQGNSA. V lost 11 bases, J lost 6 bases, and 13 bases stayed unmatched. The CDR3 is made up of 14 amino acids. In DNA, the CDR3 is TGTGCCGGTACTAGCGCAGTAGGTACCAATGAGCAGTTCTTC. This translates into CAGTSAVGTNEQFF.

The V and J genes are TRBV7-9 and TRBJ2-5; D call uncertain. V was shortened by 7 bases and J by 5 bases, with 8 bases between the two germline ends. This CDR3 region has 11 residues. From germline, CDR1 is SEHNR and CDR2 FQNEAQ (reference sequence). The CDR3 reads CASISSETQYF. The CDR3 bases are TGTGCCAGCATCTCTTCGGAGACCCAGTACTTC.

The V gene is TRBV12-5, the J gene TRBJ2-2; no clear D gene. The CDR3 is 13 residues long. The germline V gene encodes CDR1 LGHNT and CDR2 FRNRAP. V was shortened by 5 bases and J by 3 bases, with 7 bases between the two germline ends. CDR3 nucleotide sequence: TGTGCTAGTGGTATAGGAGACACCGGGGAGCTGTTTTTT. This gives the protein CASGIGDTGELFF. Filled out from reference TRBV12-5 and TRBJ2-2, the complete variable domain reads DARVTQTPRHKVTEMGQEVTMRCQPILGHNTVFWYRQTMMQGLELLAYFRNRAPLDDSGMPKDRFSAEMPDATLATLKIQPSEPRDSAVYFCASGIGDTGELFFGEGSRLTVL.

CDR3 in DNA: TGTGCCAGCAGCCATCCGACAGGGGGGTCCTATAATTCACCCCTCCACTTT. Protein sequence: CASSHPTGGSYNSPLHF. This rearrangement joins TRBV5-5 to TRBJ1-6; the match to TRBD1 covers 9 bases. The CDR3 is 17 residues long. Germline CDR1 SGHKS, CDR2 YYEKEE (reference sequence). Trimming cost V 4 bases and J 1 base; bases outside gene matches: 6.

The rearrangement links TRBV6-1 to TRBJ2-7; 9 bases line up with TRBD1. CDR3 size: 14 residues. Trimming at V came to 5 bases and at J to 6 bases, leaving 8 bases not matched to a gene. Germline CDR1 reads MNHNS; CDR2 reads SASEGT. Written as DNA, the CDR3 is TGTGCCAGCAGTTCACAGGGGGCTCGGGGCGAGCAGTACTTC. It is translated as CASSSQGARGEQYF.

This clone was recorded a few times. The CDR3 is CASSLEDSYNEQFF. The CDR3 DNA is TGCGCCAGCAGCTTGGAGGACAGCTACAATGAGCAGTTCTTC. This chain links TRBV5-1 with TRBJ2-1, with a tentative D call TRBD1 (6 bases). The CDR3 has 14 amino acids. Germline lookup yields CDR1 SGHRS and CDR2 YFSETQ. Trimming shortened V by 0 bases and J by 3 bases, and 7 bases separated the two germline ends.

The chain links TRBV11-3 to TRBJ2-1; the D gene is possibly TRBD1 (6 bases). Trimming took off 1 base at V and 9 bases at J, with 10 bases between the two ends. The CDR3 is made up of 13 amino acids. CDR1 and CDR2 (germline): SGHNT, YENEEA. The CDR3 loop reads CASSLVWGPEQFF. The CDR3 DNA follows: TGTGCCAGCAGCTTAGTTTGGGGGCCTGAGCAGTTCTTC.

This clone was recorded once. DNA for the CDR3: TGTGCCAGCAGCCCCCGGCAGGGGCCCCAAGAGACCCAGTACTTC. Encoded protein: CASSPRQGPQETQYF. This chain connects TRBV7-9 to TRBJ2-5; D is possibly TRBD1 (6 bases). V was trimmed by 5 bases and J by 1 base, leaving 14 bases between them. CDR1 is SEHNR, CDR2 FQNEAQ, per germline (reference sequence). CDR3 size: 15 residues.

This sequence joins TRBV19 and TRBJ1-1; 8 bases are a match to TRBD1. Per the germline V gene, CDR1 is LNHDA and CDR2 is SQIVND (reference sequence). Unmatched junction bases numbered 7, after V lost 5 bases and J lost 2 bases. The CDR3 runs to 15 residues. CDR3 DNA: TGTGCCAGTAGTTTTCGGACAGGGAGTAACACTGAAGCTTTCTTT. It encodes CASSFRTGSNTEAFF.

The chain is built from TRBV5-6 and TRBJ1-3; a possible D gene is TRBD1 (6 bases). Per the germline V gene, CDR1 is SGHDT and CDR2 is YYEEEE. This CDR3 region has 14 residues. Trimming cost V 1 base and J 4 bases, with 9 bases left between them. In DNA, the CDR3 is TGTGCCAGCAGCTTGACAGGGAGCGGAAACACCATATATTTT. Translation: CASSLTGSGNTIYF.

The rearrangement uses TRBV7-9 and TRBJ1-3, with 9 bases aligning to TRBD1. The CDR3 covers 18 residues. CDR1 is SEHNR, CDR2 FQNEAQ, per germline (reference sequence). J lost 0 bases, V lost 5 bases, and 11 bases had no gene match. CDR3 DNA: TGTGCCAGCAGCGCTCAAACGACAGGGGGAGACTCTGGAAACACCATATATTTT. Translated: CASSAQTTGGDSGNTIYF.

V and J are TRBV7-2 and TRBJ1-1, with no clear D. CDR3 size: 11 residues. Germline lookup yields CDR1 SGHTA and CDR2 FQGNSA. V gave up 4 bases and J gave up 3 bases, with 3 bases separating them. The CDR3 is CASSSHTEAFF. The CDR3 DNA reads as TGTGCCAGCAGCTCTCACACTGAAGCTTTCTTT.

A remark on this clone: At one boundary the junction diverges from the germline segment, which might be a read error. V and J are TRBV27 and TRBJ2-1, with 7 bases aligning to TRBD1. CDR1 and CDR2 (germline): MNHEY, SMNVEV (reference sequence). The CDR3 totals 13 residues. CDR3 nucleotides: TGTGCCAGCAGTTCAACGACAGGGCCCTTCTGGATCTTC. Protein sequence: CASSSTTGPFWIF.

The CDR3, as DNA: TGTTCTACTCAGCGGTTACAAGAGACCCAGTACTTC. Its protein product is CSTQRLQETQYF. This chain links TRBV28 with TRBJ2-5, with TRBD2 as a possible D gene (5 bases). The V gene's germline CDR1 is MDHEN and CDR2 SYDVKM. There are 12 residues in the CDR3.

The J gene is TRBJ2-1, the V gene TRBV7-2; 7 bases match TRBD2. CDR3 length: 12 amino acids. Trimming cost V 4 bases and J 10 bases; bases outside gene matches: 4. Germline-derived CDR1 and CDR2 are SGHTA and FQGNSA. CDR3: CASSWGGEEQFF. The CDR3 DNA reads TGTGCCAGCAGCTGGGGGGGAGAGGAGCAGTTCTTC.